This T cell receptor (beta chain) was obtained from a study of T cells in localized non-small cell lung cancer. Here immunoSEQ multiplex PCR was the method, and the copy in TCRdb shows in-frame clones only, minus some. Seen here are roughly 38,000 clones, approximately 86% observed once, and the top ten hold approximately 3.5%. In the case of this clone: Its target is not known.

Study outcomes and limitations: The study found T cell clonality highest in uninvolved adjacent lung, above tumor.

V was clipped by 0 bases and J by 5 bases; unmatched bases: 4. The CDR3 is made up of 15 amino acids. Germline V gene sequence: CDR1 ENHRY, CDR2 SYGVKD. The genes are TRBV10-3 and TRBJ1-2; TRBD1 agrees at 9 bases. The source of this sequence is a man aged 18 to 49 with stage I lung adenocarcinoma. This specimen was peripheral blood, taken before any cancer treatment. CDR3 sequence: CAISESRGTGYGYTF. Written as DNA, the CDR3 is TGTGCCATCAGTGAGTCGAGGGGGACAGGGTATGGCTACACCTTC.